In its sample, the clone carrying this TCR beta chain was seen many times. The antigen is undetermined. The entry originates in a study of read filtering for tumor transcriptome and immune sequencing. Study summary: By R-ISS, stages I, II and III held about 8, 17 and 7 patients. Study findings and constraints: Single-read clonotypes: about 81.9% of IR-seq clonotypes (about 3.5% of reads), about 75% of RNA-seq clonotypes (approximately 49% of reads). IR-seq captured clonotypes deeper and more reliably than RNA-seq.

From about 0.4 ug of RNA, a library with molecular barcoded alpha/delta and beta/gamma adaptors was made. TCRdb reprocessed the reads via MiXCR and lists one record per CDR3 protein. The sample has some 140,000 distinct CDR3 sequences; less than 15% are singletons. With 4 bases removed from V and 4 bases from J, the gap between germline ends came to 16 bases. This CDR3 has 15 amino acids. Germline V gives CDR1 MNHEY, CDR2 SVGEGT. Bone marrow was sampled from every patient at the time of active disease. The sequenced material came from a population of CD138-negative cells sorted from bone marrow. This rearrangement joins TRBV6-2 or TRBV6-3 to TRBJ1-2; no reliable D call. The sequence came from a donor aged 40 or over with multiple myeloma. The CDR3, as DNA: TGTGCCAGCAGTTTCCCGACCCCCGGGAGCTATGGCTACACCTTC. Translation: CASSFPTPGSYGYTF.